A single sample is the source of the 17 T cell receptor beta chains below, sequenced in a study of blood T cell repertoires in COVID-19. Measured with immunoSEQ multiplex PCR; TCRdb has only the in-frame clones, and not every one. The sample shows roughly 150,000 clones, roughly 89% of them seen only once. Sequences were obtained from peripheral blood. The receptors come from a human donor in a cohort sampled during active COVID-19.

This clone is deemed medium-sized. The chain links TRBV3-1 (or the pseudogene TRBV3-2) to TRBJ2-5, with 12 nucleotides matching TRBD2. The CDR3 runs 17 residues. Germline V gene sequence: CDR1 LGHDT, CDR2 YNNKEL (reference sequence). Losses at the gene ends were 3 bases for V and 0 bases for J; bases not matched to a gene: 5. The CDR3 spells CASSHLLAGGYQETQYF. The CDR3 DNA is TGTGCCAGCAGCCACCTACTAGCGGGAGGTTACCAAGAGACCCAGTACTTC.

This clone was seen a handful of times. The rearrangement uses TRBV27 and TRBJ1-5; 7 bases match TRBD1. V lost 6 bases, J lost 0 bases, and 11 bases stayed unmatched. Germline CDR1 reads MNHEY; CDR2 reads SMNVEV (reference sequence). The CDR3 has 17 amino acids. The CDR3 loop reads CASSPGQMPISNQPQHF. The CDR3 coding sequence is TGTGCCAGCAGCCCGGGACAGATGCCTATTAGCAATCAGCCCCAGCATTTT.

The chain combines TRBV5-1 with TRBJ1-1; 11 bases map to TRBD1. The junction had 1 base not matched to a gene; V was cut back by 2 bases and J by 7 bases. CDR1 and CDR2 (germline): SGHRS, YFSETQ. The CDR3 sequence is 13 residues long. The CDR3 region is CASSFGTGGEAFF. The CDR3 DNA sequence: TGCGCCAGCAGCTTCGGGACAGGGGGTGAAGCTTTCTTT.

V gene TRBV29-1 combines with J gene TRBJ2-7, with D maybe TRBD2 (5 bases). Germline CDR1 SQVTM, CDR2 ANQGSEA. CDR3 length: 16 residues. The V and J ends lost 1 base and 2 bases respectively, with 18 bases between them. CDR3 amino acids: CSVEGERGANTYEQYF. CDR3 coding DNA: TGCAGCGTTGAAGGGGAACGGGGAGCGAATACCTACGAGCAGTACTTC.

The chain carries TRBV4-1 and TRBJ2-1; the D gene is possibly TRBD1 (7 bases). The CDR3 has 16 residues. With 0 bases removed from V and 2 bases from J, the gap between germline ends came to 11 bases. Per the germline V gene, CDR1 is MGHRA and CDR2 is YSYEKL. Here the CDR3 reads CASSQEWRGPYNEQFF. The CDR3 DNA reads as TGCGCCAGCAGCCAAGAATGGAGGGGGCCCTACAATGAGCAGTTCTTC.

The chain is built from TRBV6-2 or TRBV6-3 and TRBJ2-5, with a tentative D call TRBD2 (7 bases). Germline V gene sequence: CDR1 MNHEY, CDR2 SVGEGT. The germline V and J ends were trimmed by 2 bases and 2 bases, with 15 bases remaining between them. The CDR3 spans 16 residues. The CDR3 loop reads CASSYTAGAPQETQYF. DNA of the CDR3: TGTGCCAGCAGTTACACGGCGGGGGCCCCTCAAGAGACCCAGTACTTC.

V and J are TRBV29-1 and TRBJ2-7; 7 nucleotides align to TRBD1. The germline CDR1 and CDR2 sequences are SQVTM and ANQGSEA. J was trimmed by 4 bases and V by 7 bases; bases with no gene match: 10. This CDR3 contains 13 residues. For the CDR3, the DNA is TGCAGCGCTGCGACAGGGTTGGCTTACGAGCAGTACTTC. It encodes CSAATGLAYEQYF.

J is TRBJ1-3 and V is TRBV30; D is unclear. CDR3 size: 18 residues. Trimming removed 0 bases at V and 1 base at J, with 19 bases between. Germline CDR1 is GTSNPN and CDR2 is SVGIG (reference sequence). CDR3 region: CAWSVGWAQGLSGNTIYF. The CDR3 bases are TGTGCCTGGAGTGTAGGCTGGGCTCAAGGTTTATCTGGAAACACCATATATTTT.

The CDR3 spells CASSRQGDGYTF. CDR3 sequence (DNA): TGTGCCAGCAGCAGACAGGGGGACGGCTACACCTTC. The rearrangement links TRBV6-5 to TRBJ1-2; 9 nucleotides match TRBD1. V lost 6 bases to trimming and J lost 8 bases; unmatched junction nucleotides: 4. From germline, CDR1 is MNHEY and CDR2 SVGAGI. The CDR3 extends over 12 amino acids.

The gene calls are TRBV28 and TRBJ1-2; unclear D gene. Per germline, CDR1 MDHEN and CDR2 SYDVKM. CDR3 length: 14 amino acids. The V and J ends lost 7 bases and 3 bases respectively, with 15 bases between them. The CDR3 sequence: CASTGITGDYGYTF. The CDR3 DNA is TGTGCCAGCACCGGGATTACCGGAGACTATGGCTACACCTTC.

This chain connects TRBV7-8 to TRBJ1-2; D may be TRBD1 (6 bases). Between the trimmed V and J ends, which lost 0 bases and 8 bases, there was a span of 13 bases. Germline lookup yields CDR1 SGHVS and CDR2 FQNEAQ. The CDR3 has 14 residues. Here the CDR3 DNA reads TGTGCCAGCAGCTTAGCAGGGGGAAGAAGGGGCTACACCTTC. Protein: CASSLAGGRRGYTF. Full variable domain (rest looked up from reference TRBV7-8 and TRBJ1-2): GAGVSQSPRYKVAKRGQDVALRCDPISGHVSLFWYQQALGQGPEFLTYFQNEAQLDKSGLPSDRFFAERPEGSVSTLKIQRTQQEDSAVYLCASSLAGGRRGYTFGSGTRLTVV.

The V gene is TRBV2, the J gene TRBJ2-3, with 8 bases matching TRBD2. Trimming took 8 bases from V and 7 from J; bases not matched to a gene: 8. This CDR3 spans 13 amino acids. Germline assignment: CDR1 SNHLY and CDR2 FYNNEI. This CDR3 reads CASFYGGAYTQYF. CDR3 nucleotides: TGTGCCAGCTTTTACGGGGGGGCTTATACGCAGTATTTT. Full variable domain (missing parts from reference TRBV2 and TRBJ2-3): EPEVTQTPSHQVTQMGQEVILRCVPISNHLYFYWYRQILGQKVEFLVSFYNNEISEKSEIFDDQFSVERPDGSNFTLKIRSTKLEDSAMYFCASFYGGAYTQYFGPGTRLTVL.

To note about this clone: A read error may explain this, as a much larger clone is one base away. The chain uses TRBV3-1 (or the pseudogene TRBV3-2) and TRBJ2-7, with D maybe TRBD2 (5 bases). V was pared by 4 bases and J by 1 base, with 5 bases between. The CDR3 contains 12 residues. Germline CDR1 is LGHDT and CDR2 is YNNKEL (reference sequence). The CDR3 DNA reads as TGTGCCAGCAGCCCGGGATCCTACGAGCAGTACTTC. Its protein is CASSPGSYEQYF.

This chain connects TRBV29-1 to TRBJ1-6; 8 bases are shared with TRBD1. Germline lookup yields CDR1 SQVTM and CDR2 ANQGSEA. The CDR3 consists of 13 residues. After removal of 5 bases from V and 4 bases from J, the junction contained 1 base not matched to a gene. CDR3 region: CSVRTGYNSPLHF. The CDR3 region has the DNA TGCAGCGTTCGGACAGGGTATAATTCACCCCTCCACTTT.

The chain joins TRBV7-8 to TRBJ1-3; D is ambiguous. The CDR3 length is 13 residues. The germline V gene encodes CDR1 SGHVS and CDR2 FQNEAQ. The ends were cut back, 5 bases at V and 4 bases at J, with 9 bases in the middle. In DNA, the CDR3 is TGTGCCAGCAGCCTACGGGGAGGAAACACCATATATTTT. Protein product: CASSLRGGNTIYF.

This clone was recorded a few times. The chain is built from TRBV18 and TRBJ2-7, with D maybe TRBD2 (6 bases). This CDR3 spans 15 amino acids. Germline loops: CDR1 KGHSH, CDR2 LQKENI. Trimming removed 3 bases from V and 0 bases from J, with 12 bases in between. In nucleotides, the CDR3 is TGTGCCAGCTCACCCTTCCGGGACTCCTCCTACGAGCAGTACTTC. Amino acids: CASSPFRDSSYEQYF.

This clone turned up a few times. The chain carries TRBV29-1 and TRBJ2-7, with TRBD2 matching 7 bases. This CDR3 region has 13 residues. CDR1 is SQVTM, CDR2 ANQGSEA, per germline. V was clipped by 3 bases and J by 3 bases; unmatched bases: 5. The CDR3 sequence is CSVERLADYEQYF. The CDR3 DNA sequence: TGCAGCGTTGAGCGTCTAGCGGACTACGAGCAGTACTTC.